This T cell receptor (beta chain) comes out of a study of OX40 agonist ivuxolimab in advanced cancers. Looking at the study overall: While on treatment, patients had intravenous ivuxolimab at 0.01 to 10 mg/kg every 2 weeks.

Study findings and constraints: A proportion of nonresponders additionally exhibited low normalized T-cell clonal expansion. On average, CD8+ T cells had more expanded clones than CD4+.

The V gene's germline CDR1 is SEHNR and CDR2 FQNEAQ (reference sequence). The CDR3 has 13 amino acids. Trimming removed 3 bases from V and 2 bases from J, with 6 bases in between. This clone was counted between two and nine times. Its specificity is not known. Using immunoSEQ multiplex PCR, the repertoire was profiled, and TCRdb retains in-frame clones only, with some absent. Of around 16,000 clones detected, roughly 86% appear once; the ten largest clones hold approximately 0.74%. V usage is TRBV7-9 and J usage is TRBJ2-3; D gene unclear. The sequenced sample was CD4+ or CD8+ T cells sorted from blood, obtained in a trial of the OX40 agonist ivuxolimab. The sequence came from an adult with an advanced solid tumor such as melanoma, head and neck, liver or kidney cancer. The DNA of the CDR3 is TGTGCCAGCAGCTTGTACACCACAGATACGCAGTATTTT. It is translated as CASSLYTTDTQYF.